These 32 T cell receptor beta chains originate from one sample sequenced in a study of T cells after posttransplantation cyclophosphamide. The table came from immunoSEQ multiplex PCR; TCRdb's copy has only in-frame clones and leaves some out. There are tens of thousands of clones in the sample, none observed a single time. Specimen: PBMCs. The receptors were gathered from a man in his forties or fifties in good health, CMV-negative, and a related stem cell transplant donor.

This clone has at least ten counts. The rearrangement uses TRBV9 and TRBJ2-1; 7 bases match TRBD2. This CDR3 region has 14 residues. Germline assignment: CDR1 SGDLS and CDR2 YYNGEE. The trim removed 5 bases at V and 5 bases at J, leaving 7 bases unmatched. CDR3 in DNA: TGTGCCAGCAGTCAGAGCGGGGTTGACAATGAGCAGTTCTTC. Amino acids: CASSQSGVDNEQFF.

This clone was counted at least ten times. One end of the junction is discordant with germline, which a read error may explain. The V call is TRBV12-5, the J call TRBJ2-1, with D perhaps TRBD2 (5 bases). Germline values: CDR1 LGHNT, CDR2 FRNRAP. The CDR3 contains 14 residues. The CDR3 here is CASDLERDYNEQFF. The CDR3, as DNA: TGTGCTAGTGATTTGGAACGGGACTACAATGAGCAGTTCTTC.

This clone was counted at least ten times. The CDR3 sequence is CASSRRTGATDTQYF. The DNA for the CDR3 is TGTGCCAGCAGCAGGCGGACGGGAGCCACAGATACGCAGTATTTT. The chain employs TRBV7-6 and TRBJ2-3; a weak D match, TRBD2 (6 bases). V was pared by 5 bases and J by 2 bases, with 14 bases between. The germline V gene has CDR1 SGHVS and CDR2 FNYEAQ. The CDR3 totals 15 residues.

This clone was observed at least ten times. The chain combines TRBV2 with TRBJ1-5; D gene ambiguous. The CDR3 has 16 amino acids. Germline-derived CDR1 and CDR2 are SNHLY and FYNNEI. V lost 7 bases, J lost 7 bases, and 23 bases lay in between. In nucleotides, the CDR3 is TGTGCCAGCAACCTGGATCTGTCCTCGGCGGGACAGCCCCAGCATTTT. The encoded protein is CASNLDLSSAGQPQHF.

This clone was picked up many times. The chain links TRBV18 to TRBJ2-1; 7 nucleotides match TRBD2. The germline V gene has CDR1 KGHSH and CDR2 LQKENI. This CDR3 has 14 amino acids. The V gene end was trimmed by 3 bases and the J gene end by 4 bases; junction bases not matched to a gene: 3. For the CDR3, the DNA is TGTGCCAGCTCACCTTCTAGCGGATACAATGAGCAGTTCTTC. Protein: CASSPSSGYNEQFF.

This clone was counted ten times or more. The chain combines TRBV27 with TRBJ2-3; TRBD1 aligns across 8 bases. Germline-derived CDR1 and CDR2 are MNHEY and SMNVEV (reference sequence). This CDR3 spans 13 amino acids. With V trimmed by 5 bases and J by 8 bases, 6 bases remained unmatched. The CDR3 protein is CASSRYRGSTQYF. The CDR3 bases are TGTGCCAGCAGTAGGTACAGGGGGAGTACGCAGTATTTT.

At least ten counts were recorded for this clone. The CDR3 DNA follows: TGTGCCAGCAGAACCGGGACAGGTTTTTATGAAAAACTGTTTTTT. The encoded protein is CASRTGTGFYEKLFF. J is TRBJ1-4 and V is TRBV7-2; 8 bases align to TRBD1. This CDR3 region has 15 residues. Germline loops: CDR1 SGHTA, CDR2 FQGNSA. The V and J ends lost 6 bases and 6 bases, in that order; junction bases with no gene match: 9.

J is TRBJ2-1 and V is TRBV15; TRBD1 matches 9 bases. V lost 2 bases and J lost 12; bases outside the gene matches: 11. Germline loops: CDR1 LNHNV, CDR2 YYDKDF (reference sequence). The CDR3 sequence is 15 residues long. The CDR3, as DNA: TGTGCCACCAGCAGAACCGCCGGGACAGGGCCCGGGCAGTTCTTC. As protein: CATSRTAGTGPGQFF.

This clone was seen many times. This chain uses TRBV28 with TRBJ1-4, with TRBD1 as a possible D gene (6 bases). The CDR3 runs 15 residues. In germline, CDR1 is MDHEN, CDR2 SYDVKM. V was trimmed by 6 bases and J by 7 bases, leaving 18 bases between them. CDR3 in amino acids: CASRRSGAGAEKLFF. The CDR3 DNA reads as TGTGCCAGCAGACGCTCAGGGGCGGGAGCTGAAAAACTGTTTTTT.

This clone was observed many times. The chain couples TRBV7-9 to TRBJ2-3; 13 positions match TRBD2. There are 18 residues in the CDR3. In germline, CDR1 is SEHNR, CDR2 FQNEAQ (reference sequence). J gave up 0 bases and V 5 bases, and 8 bases lay outside the gene matches. CDR3 nucleotide sequence: TGTGCCAGCAGCCGAGGACTAGCGGGAGACTTCAGCACAGATACGCAGTATTTT. The encoded protein is CASSRGLAGDFSTDTQYF.

This clone was recorded at least ten times. V is TRBV5-1 and J is TRBJ2-2; TRBD1 is a possible D gene (6 bases). This CDR3 is 18 amino acids long. The V end was cut by 0 bases, the J end by 2 bases, with 17 bases between. Germline V gene data show CDR1 as SGHRS and CDR2 as YFSETQ. CDR3 in DNA: TGCGCCAGCAGCTTGGTGGGTGTAGGCAGGGGAAACACCGGGGAGCTGTTTTTT. This translates into CASSLVGVGRGNTGELFF.

This clone was seen a handful of times. This rearrangement joins TRBV6-5 to TRBJ2-5; 9 bases line up with TRBD1. V shed 0 bases, J shed 4 bases, and the junction held 0 bases outside the gene matches. The CDR3 is 14 residues long. Germline V gene data show CDR1 as MNHEY and CDR2 as SVGAGI. This CDR3 reads CASSYSTGGETQYF. The CDR3 coding sequence is TGTGCCAGCAGTTACTCGACAGGGGGAGAGACCCAGTACTTC.

This clone was counted many times. The chain carries TRBV27 and TRBJ2-7; D is perhaps TRBD1 (6 bases). Germline V gene lookup returns CDR1 MNHEY and CDR2 SMNVEV (reference sequence). Trimming shortened V by 3 bases and J by 3 bases, and 12 bases separated the two germline ends. This CDR3 is built from 14 residues. CDR3 bases: TGTGCCAGCAGTTTGGGCAGGGGTCACTACGAGCAGTACTTC. It yields the protein CASSLGRGHYEQYF.

There are many counts of this clone. This rearrangement joins TRBV13 to TRBJ1-2; 10 nucleotides line up with TRBD1. The V gene's germline CDR1 is PRHDT and CDR2 FYEKMQ (reference sequence). Trimming at V came to 5 bases and at J to 5 bases, leaving 8 bases not matched to a gene. The CDR3 is 15 residues long. The CDR3 DNA is TGTGCCAGCAGCAAGGACAGGGGGAATGGTTATGGCTACACCTTC. Translating gives CASSKDRGNGYGYTF.

This clone was recorded at least ten times. The CDR3 DNA reads TGCGCCAGCAGTCAATCAACAGGGGTCCCGTCCGGTCATTGCGAGCAGTACTTC. Translating gives CASSQSTGVPSGHCEQYF. The rearrangement joins TRBV23-1 to TRBJ2-7; 7 nucleotides line up with TRBD1. TRBV23-1 is assigned to the ORF class and has an uncertain function. CDR3 size: 18 residues. With 0 bases clipped from V and 6 bases from J, the junction kept 17 bases outside the gene matches.

This clone was seen ten or more times. The chain employs TRBV7-9 and TRBJ2-1; 9 nucleotides match TRBD2. Germline V CDR1 and CDR2: SEHNR, FQNEAQ (reference sequence). Losses at the gene ends were 3 bases for V and 4 bases for J; bases not matched to a gene: 1. The CDR3 is 14 residues long. The DNA for the CDR3 is TGTGCCAGCAGCTTTACTAGCGGGTACAATGAGCAGTTCTTC. This encodes CASSFTSGYNEQFF. The variable domain in full, with the rest retrieved from reference TRBV7-9 and TRBJ2-1, is DTGVSQNPRHKITKRGQNVTFRCDPISEHNRLYWYRQTLGQGPEFLTYFQNEAQLEKSRLLSDRFSAERPKGSFSTLEIQRTEQGDSAMYLCASSFTSGYNEQFFGPGTRLTVL.

Many counts were recorded for this clone. The V and J genes are TRBV19 and TRBJ1-2; maybe TRBD1 (5 bases). Looked up from germline, CDR1 is LNHDA and CDR2 is SQIVND (reference sequence). Trimming shortened V by 0 bases and J by 6 bases, and 14 bases separated the two germline ends. This CDR3 has 15 amino acids. CDR3 bases: TGTGCCAGTAGTATAGAAATGGGGCAAAGGCATGGCTACACCTTC. It specifies CASSIEMGQRHGYTF.

This clone was seen ten or more times. The gene calls are TRBV7-9 and TRBJ1-5; the D gene is possibly TRBD1 (5 bases). Germline CDR1 reads SEHNR; CDR2 reads FQNEAQ (reference sequence). With 1 base removed from V and 4 bases from J, the gap between germline ends came to 11 bases. CDR3 size: 15 residues. Here the CDR3 reads CASSLDDRFNQPQHF. The CDR3 bases are TGTGCCAGCAGCTTAGACGACAGATTTAATCAGCCCCAGCATTTT.

This clone has at least ten counts. The chain is built from TRBV6-5 and TRBJ1-2; D is unclear. V dropped 7 bases and J dropped 2 bases, with 8 bases sitting between them. CDR3 length: 12 amino acids. Germline assignment: CDR1 MNHEY and CDR2 SVGAGI. CDR3 amino acids: CASMTGNYGYTF. CDR3 bases: TGTGCCAGCATGACGGGGAACTATGGCTACACCTTC.

This clone was counted ten times or more. The J gene is TRBJ1-1, the V gene TRBV19, with unresolved D. The CDR3 runs 13 residues. Trimming cost V 1 base and J 1 base, with 4 bases left between them. The germline V gene has CDR1 LNHDA and CDR2 SQIVND (reference sequence). As DNA, the CDR3 is TGTGCCAGTAGTATAGCCAGGAACACTGAAGCTTTCTTT. Its translation is CASSIARNTEAFF.

This clone was recorded at least ten times. The chain employs TRBV11-2 and TRBJ2-7; D possibly corresponds to TRBD2 (5 bases). The CDR3 extends over 13 amino acids. From germline, CDR1 is SGHAT and CDR2 FQNNGV. V was shortened by 3 bases and J by 6 bases, with 12 bases between the two germline ends. CDR3 loop: CASSFRGSGEQYF. As DNA, the CDR3 is TGTGCCAGCAGCTTTCGGGGTTCAGGCGAGCAGTACTTC.

There are many counts of this clone. CDR3 bases: TGTGCCAGTAGTACAACGGTGAACACTGAAGCTTTCTTT. Translation gives CASSTTVNTEAFF. V gene TRBV19 combines with J gene TRBJ1-1; D not certain. V was trimmed by 4 bases and J by 0 bases, leaving 6 bases between them. CDR3 length: 13 residues. From germline, CDR1 is LNHDA and CDR2 SQIVND (reference sequence).

This clone was recorded many times. The chain joins TRBV7-8 to TRBJ2-3; 13 bases match TRBD2. The trim removed 5 bases at V and 2 bases at J, leaving 4 bases unmatched. Germline V lookup: CDR1 SGHVS, CDR2 FQNEAQ. This CDR3 contains 16 residues. The CDR3 reads CASSPGTSGNTDTQYF. CDR3 coding DNA: TGTGCCAGCAGCCCAGGGACTAGCGGGAACACAGATACGCAGTATTTT.

This clone has ten or more counts. V is TRBV28 and J is TRBJ2-7; 7 bases agree with TRBD1. V lost 4 bases, J lost 4 bases, and 10 bases stayed unmatched. Per germline, CDR1 MDHEN and CDR2 SYDVKM. The length of the CDR3 is 15 residues. CDR3 nucleotide sequence: TGTGCCAGCAGTTCCCCCGGGACAGCCTGGTACGAGCAGTACTTC. Translation gives CASSSPGTAWYEQYF.

This clone was counted ten times or more. CDR3 in amino acids: CASSLGVRDQPQHF. Written as DNA, the CDR3 is TGTGCCAGCAGCTTAGGAGTCCGAGATCAGCCCCAGCATTTT. This chain joins TRBV7-9 and TRBJ1-5; D unclear. Germline V gene data show CDR1 as SEHNR and CDR2 as FQNEAQ (reference sequence). V lost 1 base and J lost 5, with 9 bases in between. The CDR3 loop spans 14 amino acids.

This clone has ten or more counts. The rearrangement joins TRBV7-9 to TRBJ2-2; D might be TRBD2 (5 bases). V lost 1 base and J lost 3, with 9 bases in between. Germline V CDR1 and CDR2: SEHNR, FQNEAQ (reference sequence). This CDR3 has 15 amino acids. The CDR3 region has the DNA TGTGCCAGCAGCTTAGAATGGAGGTACACCGGGGAGCTGTTTTTT. It specifies CASSLEWRYTGELFF.

In this sample, this clone turned up many times. The chain joins TRBV30 to TRBJ2-2; a possible D gene is TRBD1 (6 bases). The germline V and J ends were trimmed by 2 bases and 7 bases, with 11 bases remaining between them. From germline, CDR1 is GTSNPN and CDR2 SVGIG (reference sequence). This CDR3 has 13 amino acids. The CDR3 nucleotides read TGTGCCTGGAGTACTACAGGGTTCGGGGAGCTGTTTTTT. It specifies CAWSTTGFGELFF.

This clone was found many times. V usage is TRBV10-3 and J usage is TRBJ2-2; a possible D gene is TRBD1 (5 bases). Trimming removed 5 bases at V and 0 bases at J, with 10 bases between. CDR3 length: 15 amino acids. Germline lookup yields CDR1 ENHRY and CDR2 SYGVKD. The CDR3, as DNA: TGTGCCATCAGTCCCGACAGCCCGAACACCGGGGAGCTGTTTTTT. Residues: CAISPDSPNTGELFF.

This clone was recorded at least ten times. The J gene is TRBJ1-2, the V gene TRBV5-6; perhaps TRBD1 as D (5 bases). The CDR3 spans 18 residues. Per the germline V gene, CDR1 is SGHDT and CDR2 is YYEEEE. Trimming cost V 4 bases and J 5 bases, with 27 bases left between them. As DNA, the CDR3 is TGTGCCAGCAGCCTAGCGGGGCTAGATCGGGCCGGAGCTTATGGCTACACCTTC. This sequence encodes CASSLAGLDRAGAYGYTF.

This clone was found many times. The chain combines TRBV5-6 with TRBJ1-5, with D possibly matching TRBD1 (6 bases). Germline V gene lookup returns CDR1 SGHDT and CDR2 YYEEEE. CDR3 length: 13 residues. Trimming shortened V by 1 base and J by 8 bases, and 10 bases separated the two germline ends. The CDR3 here is CASSLTGREPQHF. CDR3 coding DNA: TGTGCCAGCAGCTTGACAGGGAGGGAGCCCCAGCATTTT.

This clone was seen only a few times. The V call is TRBV19, the J call TRBJ2-5, with D possibly TRBD2 on 6 matching bases. The closer fit of TRBJ2-7 to the DNA end suggests the J call may be wrong. The germline V gene has CDR1 LNHDA and CDR2 SQIVND (reference sequence). The CDR3 covers 15 residues. The DNA for the CDR3 is TGTGCCAGTAAGCCCGCAGCCGGGAGCTCCTACGAGCAGTACTTC. This codes for CASKPAAGSSYEQYF.

This clone showed up many times. This sequence joins TRBV11-2 and TRBJ2-1; TRBD2 aligns across 11 bases. J was trimmed by 7 bases and V by 8 bases; bases with no gene match: 7. The CDR3 extends over 14 amino acids. The germline V gene has CDR1 SGHAT and CDR2 FQNNGV. The CDR3 here is CASGEGLAVNEQFF. In nucleotides, the CDR3 is TGTGCCAGCGGCGAGGGACTAGCGGTAAATGAGCAGTTCTTC.